This TCR beta chain was identified in a study of glioma-infiltrating T cells. Germline CDR1 is SGHNT and CDR2 is YYREEE (reference sequence). The CDR3 has 13 amino acids. Trimming shortened V by 2 bases and J by 5 bases, and 10 bases separated the two germline ends. Using RNA template, CDR3s of TCR alpha and beta were amplified with iRepertoire arm-PCR. MiXCR, run by TCRdb on the multiplex PCR reads, gives a single entry per CDR3 protein. This table holds around 130,000 distinct CDR3 sequences, approximately 26% found once. The TCR sequence derives from a human donor with low-grade glioma or glioblastoma, undergoing nonglioma brain surgery, or in good health (not recorded which). The specimen was glioma tissue, nonneoplastic brain tissue, or PBMCs (not recorded which). V and J are TRBV5-4 and TRBJ1-2; a weak D match, TRBD1 (6 bases). The CDR3 DNA follows: TGTGCCAGCAGCTTTGCCAGGGGATATGGCTACACCTTC. This translates into CASSFARGYGYTF.